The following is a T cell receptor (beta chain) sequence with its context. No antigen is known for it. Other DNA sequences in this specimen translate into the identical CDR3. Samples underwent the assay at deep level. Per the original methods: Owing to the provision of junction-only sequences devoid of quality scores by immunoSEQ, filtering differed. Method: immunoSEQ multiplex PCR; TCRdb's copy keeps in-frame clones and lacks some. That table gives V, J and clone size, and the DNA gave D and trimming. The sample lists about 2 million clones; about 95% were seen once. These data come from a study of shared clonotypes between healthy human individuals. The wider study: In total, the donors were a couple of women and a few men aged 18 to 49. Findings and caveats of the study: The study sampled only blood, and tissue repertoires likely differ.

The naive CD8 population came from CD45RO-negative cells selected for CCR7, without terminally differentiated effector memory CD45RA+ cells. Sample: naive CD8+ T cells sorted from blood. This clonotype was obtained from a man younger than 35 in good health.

This CDR3 is CASSLVGETQYF. Written as DNA, the CDR3 is TGTGCCAGCAGTTTGGTGGGTGAGACCCAGTACTTC. The rearrangement links TRBV27 to TRBJ2-5, with D unresolved. CDR3 size: 12 residues. Trimming stripped 3 bases from V and 5 bases from J, with 7 bases between. Germline V gene lookup returns CDR1 MNHEY and CDR2 SMNVEV (reference sequence).